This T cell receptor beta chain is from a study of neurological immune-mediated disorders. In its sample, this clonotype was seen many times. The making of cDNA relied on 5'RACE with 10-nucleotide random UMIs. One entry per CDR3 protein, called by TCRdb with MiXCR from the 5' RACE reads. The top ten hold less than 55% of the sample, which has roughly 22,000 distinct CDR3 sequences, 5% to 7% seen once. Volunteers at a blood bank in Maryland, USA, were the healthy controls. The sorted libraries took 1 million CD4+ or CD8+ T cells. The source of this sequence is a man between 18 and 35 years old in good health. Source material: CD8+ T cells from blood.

CDR3 nucleotide sequence: TGTGCCAGCAGTCGATATGGCGGGAGCTCCTACGAGCAGTACTTC. Translating gives CASSRYGGSSYEQYF. The rearrangement uses TRBV27 and TRBJ2-7, with 7 nucleotides matching TRBD2. This CDR3 is built from 15 residues. The germline CDR1 and CDR2 sequences are MNHEY and SMNVEV (reference sequence). With 5 bases clipped from V and 0 bases from J, the junction kept 7 bases outside the gene matches.